Detailed here is one T cell receptor beta chain. The target antigen is unknown. This entry comes from a study of T cell repertoires in cytomegalovirus infection. For the study at large: Both CMV infection and a matching HLA type were indicated by public TCR beta signatures.

Study observations and caveats: Clonotype analysis showed dominance of the ex vivo response by HLA-C-restricted CMV-specific TCR beta clonotypes.

TCRdb reprocessed the reads via MiXCR and lists one record per CDR3 protein. This sample carries approximately 340,000 distinct CDR3 sequences, around 29% of them seen once, and the ten largest clones take 15% to 25%. J was trimmed by 8 bases and V by 1 base; bases with no gene match: 4. CDR3 size: 16 residues. Germline CDR1 is LNHNV and CDR2 is YYDKDF (reference sequence). The input for sequencing was cultured PBMCs, taken from culture after CMV antigen stimulation. The chain links TRBV15 to TRBJ2-1; 14 positions agree with TRBD2. The sequence was obtained from a human donor in good health (CMV status not recorded). Some clones in this sample may be carry-over from other donors' samples. DNA for the CDR3: TGTGCCACCAGCAGAGGGGGGACTAGCGGGAGCTATGAGCAGTTCTTC. Translation gives CATSRGGTSGSYEQFF.